The sequence of this T cell receptor (beta chain) was determined in a study of PD-L1 blockade in urothelial cancer. Across the study: Analysis of blood occurred 3 weeks (second dose) and 6 weeks after treatment start. Typically, measured as a median, blood samples had over 120,000 T cells. Study-wide points: Below-median blood TCR clonality before treatment forecast better survival.

A word on this clone: Antigen: not known.

The CDR3 is 15 amino acids. In germline, CDR1 is SEHNR, CDR2 FQNEAQ (reference sequence). V was pared by 2 bases and J by 2 bases, with 12 bases between. Documented time point: pretreatment peripheral blood. Into every PCR, synthetic TCR analog templates were spiked. Method: immunoSEQ multiplex PCR; TCRdb's copy keeps in-frame clones and lacks some. The table shows 49,000 or so clones, with 79% occurring only once. The rearrangement uses TRBV7-9 and TRBJ2-5, with D maybe TRBD2 (5 bases). This TCR was recovered from a man between 65 and 85 years old with urothelial cancer. Sequencing was performed on PBMCs, taken around atezolizumab (anti-PD-L1) treatment. The CDR3 DNA reads TGTGCCAGCAGCTTACCCACTACGGGGCAAGAGACCCAGTACTTC. Its protein is CASSLPTTGQETQYF.